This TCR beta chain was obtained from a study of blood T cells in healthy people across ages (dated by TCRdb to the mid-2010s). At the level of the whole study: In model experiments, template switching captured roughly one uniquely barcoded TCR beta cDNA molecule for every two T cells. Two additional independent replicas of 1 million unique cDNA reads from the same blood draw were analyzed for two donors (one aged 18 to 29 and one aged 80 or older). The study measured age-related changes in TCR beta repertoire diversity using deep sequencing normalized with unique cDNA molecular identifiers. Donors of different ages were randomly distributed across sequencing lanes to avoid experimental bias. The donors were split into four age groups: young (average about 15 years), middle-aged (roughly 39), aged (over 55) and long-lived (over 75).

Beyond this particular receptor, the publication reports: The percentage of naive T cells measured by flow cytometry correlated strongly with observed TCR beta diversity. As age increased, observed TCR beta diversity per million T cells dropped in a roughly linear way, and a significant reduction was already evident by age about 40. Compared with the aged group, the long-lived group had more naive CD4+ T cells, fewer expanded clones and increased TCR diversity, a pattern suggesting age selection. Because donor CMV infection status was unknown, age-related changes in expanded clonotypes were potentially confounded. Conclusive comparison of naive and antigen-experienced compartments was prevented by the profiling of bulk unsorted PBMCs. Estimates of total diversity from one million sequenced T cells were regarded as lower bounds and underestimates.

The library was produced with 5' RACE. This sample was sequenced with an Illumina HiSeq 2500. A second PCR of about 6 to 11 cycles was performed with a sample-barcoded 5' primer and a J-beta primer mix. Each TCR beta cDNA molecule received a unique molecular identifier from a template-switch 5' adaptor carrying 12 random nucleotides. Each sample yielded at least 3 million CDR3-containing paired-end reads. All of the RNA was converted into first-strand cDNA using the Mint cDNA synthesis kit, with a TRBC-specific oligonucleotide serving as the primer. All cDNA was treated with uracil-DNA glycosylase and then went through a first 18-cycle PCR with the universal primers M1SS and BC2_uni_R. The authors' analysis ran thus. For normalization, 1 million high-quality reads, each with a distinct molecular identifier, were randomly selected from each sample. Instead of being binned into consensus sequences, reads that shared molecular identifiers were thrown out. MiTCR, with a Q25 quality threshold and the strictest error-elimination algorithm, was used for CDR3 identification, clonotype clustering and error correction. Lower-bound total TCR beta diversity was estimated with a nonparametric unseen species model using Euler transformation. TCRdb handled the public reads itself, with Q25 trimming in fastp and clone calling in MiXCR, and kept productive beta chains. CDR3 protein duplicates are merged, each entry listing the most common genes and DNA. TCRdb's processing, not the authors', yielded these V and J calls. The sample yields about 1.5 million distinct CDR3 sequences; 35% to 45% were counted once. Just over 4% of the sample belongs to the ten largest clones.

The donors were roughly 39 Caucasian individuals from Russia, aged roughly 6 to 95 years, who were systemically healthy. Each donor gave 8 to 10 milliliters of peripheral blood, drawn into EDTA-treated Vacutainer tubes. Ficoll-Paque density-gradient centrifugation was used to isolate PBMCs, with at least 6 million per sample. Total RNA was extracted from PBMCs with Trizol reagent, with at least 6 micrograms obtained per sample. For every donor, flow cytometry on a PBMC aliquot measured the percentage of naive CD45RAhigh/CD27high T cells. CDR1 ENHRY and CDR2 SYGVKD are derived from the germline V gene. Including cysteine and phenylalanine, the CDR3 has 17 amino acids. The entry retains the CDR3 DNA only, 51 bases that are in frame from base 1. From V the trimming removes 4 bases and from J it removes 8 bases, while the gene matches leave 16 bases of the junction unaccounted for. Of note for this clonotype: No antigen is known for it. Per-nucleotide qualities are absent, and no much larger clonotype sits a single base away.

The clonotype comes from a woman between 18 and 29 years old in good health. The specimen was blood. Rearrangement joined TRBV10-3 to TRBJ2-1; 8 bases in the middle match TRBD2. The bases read TGTGCCATCAGTGTGGGTCTGTCGGGAGGGCCTCGCGATGAGCAGTTCTTC. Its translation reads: CAISVGLSGGPRDEQFF.